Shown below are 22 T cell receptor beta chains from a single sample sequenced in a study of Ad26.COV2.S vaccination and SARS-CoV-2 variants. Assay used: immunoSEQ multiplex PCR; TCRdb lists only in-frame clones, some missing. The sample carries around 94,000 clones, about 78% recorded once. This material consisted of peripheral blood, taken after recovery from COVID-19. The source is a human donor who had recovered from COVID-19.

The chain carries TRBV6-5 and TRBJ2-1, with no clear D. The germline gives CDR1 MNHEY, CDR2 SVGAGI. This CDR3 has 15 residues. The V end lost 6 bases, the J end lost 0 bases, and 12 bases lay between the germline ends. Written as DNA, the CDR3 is TGTGCCAGCAGGGACGACGGAAGCTCCTACAATGAGCAGTTCTTC. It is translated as CASRDDGSSYNEQFF.

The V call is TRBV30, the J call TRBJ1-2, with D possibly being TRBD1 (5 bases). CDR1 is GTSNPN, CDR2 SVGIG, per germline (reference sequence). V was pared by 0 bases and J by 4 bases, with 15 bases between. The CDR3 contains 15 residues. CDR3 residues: CAWSVSPRVGYGYTF. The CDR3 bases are TGTGCCTGGAGTGTTTCCCCCAGGGTTGGCTATGGCTACACCTTC.

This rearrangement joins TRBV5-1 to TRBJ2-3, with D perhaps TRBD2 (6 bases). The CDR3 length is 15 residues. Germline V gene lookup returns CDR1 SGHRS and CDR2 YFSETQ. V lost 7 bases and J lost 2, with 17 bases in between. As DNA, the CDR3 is TGCGCCAGCTTTGGAGGGGCCCAGGACACAGATACGCAGTATTTT. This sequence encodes CASFGGAQDTDTQYF.

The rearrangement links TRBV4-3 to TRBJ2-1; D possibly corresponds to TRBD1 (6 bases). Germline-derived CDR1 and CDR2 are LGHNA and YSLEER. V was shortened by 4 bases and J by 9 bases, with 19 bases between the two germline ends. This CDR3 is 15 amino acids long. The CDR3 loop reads CASSPQGTLLGEQFF. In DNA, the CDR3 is TGCGCCAGCAGCCCACAAGGGACACTTTTAGGTGAGCAGTTCTTC.

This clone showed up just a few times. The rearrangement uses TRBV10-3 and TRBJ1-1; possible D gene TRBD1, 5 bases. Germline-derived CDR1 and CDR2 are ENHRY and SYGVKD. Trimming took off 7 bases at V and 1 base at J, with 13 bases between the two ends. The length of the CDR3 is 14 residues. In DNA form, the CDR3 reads TGTGCCATCACCAGGGACGGTGCGAACACTGAAGCTTTCTTT. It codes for CAITRDGANTEAFF.

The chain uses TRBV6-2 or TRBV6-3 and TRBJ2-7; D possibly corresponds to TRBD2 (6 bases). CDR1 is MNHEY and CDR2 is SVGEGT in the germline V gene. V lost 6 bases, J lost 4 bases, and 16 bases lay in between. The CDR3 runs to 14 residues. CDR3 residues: CASSPDLGGYEQYF. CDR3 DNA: TGTGCCAGCAGCCCCGACTTGGGGGGATACGAGCAGTACTTC.

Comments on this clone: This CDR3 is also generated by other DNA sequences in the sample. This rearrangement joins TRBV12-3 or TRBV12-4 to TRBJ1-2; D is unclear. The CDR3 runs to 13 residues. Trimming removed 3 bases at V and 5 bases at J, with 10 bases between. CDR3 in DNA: TGTGCCAGCAGTTTGGGTCCAGTTTATGGCTACACCTTC. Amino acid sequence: CASSLGPVYGYTF.

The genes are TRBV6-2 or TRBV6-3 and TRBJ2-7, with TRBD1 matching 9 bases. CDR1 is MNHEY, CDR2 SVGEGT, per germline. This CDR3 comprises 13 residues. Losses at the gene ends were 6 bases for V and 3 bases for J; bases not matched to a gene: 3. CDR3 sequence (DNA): TGTGCCAGCAGCAGGGACAGGGTCTACGAGCAGTACTTC. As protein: CASSRDRVYEQYF.

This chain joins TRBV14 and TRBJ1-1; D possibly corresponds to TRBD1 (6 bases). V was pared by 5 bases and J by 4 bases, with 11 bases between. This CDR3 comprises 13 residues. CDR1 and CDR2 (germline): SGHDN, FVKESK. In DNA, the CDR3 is TGTGCCAGCAGCGAAGTCAGGGGCACTGAAGCTTTCTTT. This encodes CASSEVRGTEAFF.

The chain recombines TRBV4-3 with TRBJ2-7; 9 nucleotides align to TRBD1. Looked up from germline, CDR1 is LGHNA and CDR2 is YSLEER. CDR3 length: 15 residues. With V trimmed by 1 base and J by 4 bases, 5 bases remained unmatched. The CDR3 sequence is CASSQAQGQGYEQYF. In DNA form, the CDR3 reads TGCGCCAGCAGCCAAGCCCAAGGACAGGGGTACGAGCAGTACTTC.

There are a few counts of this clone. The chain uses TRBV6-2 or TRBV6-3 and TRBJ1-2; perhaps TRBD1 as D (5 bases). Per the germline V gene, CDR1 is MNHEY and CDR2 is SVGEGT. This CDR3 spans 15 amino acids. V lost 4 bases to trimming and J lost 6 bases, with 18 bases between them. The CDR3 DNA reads TGTGCCAGCAGTTTGGACGCCAGGGACGCCCATGGCTACACCTTC. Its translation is CASSLDARDAHGYTF.

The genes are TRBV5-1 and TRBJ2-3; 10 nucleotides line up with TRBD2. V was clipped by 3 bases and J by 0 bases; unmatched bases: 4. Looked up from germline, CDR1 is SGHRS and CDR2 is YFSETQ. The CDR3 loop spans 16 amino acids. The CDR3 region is CASSSGAGGSTDTQYF. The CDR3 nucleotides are TGCGCCAGCAGCTCCGGAGCGGGGGGGAGCACAGATACGCAGTATTTT.

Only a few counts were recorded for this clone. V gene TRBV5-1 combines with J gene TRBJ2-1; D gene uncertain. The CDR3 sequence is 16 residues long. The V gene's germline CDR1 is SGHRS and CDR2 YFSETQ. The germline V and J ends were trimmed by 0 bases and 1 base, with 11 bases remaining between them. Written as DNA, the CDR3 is TGCGCCAGCAGCTTGGACGGAGTCATATCCTACAATGAGCAGTTCTTC. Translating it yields CASSLDGVISYNEQFF. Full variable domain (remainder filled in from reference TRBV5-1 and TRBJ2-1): KAGVTQTPRYLIKTRGQQVTLSCSPISGHRSVSWYQQTPGQGLQFLFEYFSETQRNKGNFPGRFSGRQFSNSRSEMNVSTLELGDSALYLCASSLDGVISYNEQFFGPGTRLTVL.

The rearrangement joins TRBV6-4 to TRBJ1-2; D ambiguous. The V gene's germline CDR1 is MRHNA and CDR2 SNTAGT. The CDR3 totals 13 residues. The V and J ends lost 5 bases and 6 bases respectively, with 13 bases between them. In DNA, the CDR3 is TGTGCCAGCAGTTCGCAGATCGGCAATGGCTACACCTTC. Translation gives CASSSQIGNGYTF.

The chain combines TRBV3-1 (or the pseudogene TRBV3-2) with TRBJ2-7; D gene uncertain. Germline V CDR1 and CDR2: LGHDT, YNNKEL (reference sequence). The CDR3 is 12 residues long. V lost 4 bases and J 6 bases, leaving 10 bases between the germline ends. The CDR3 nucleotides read TGTGCCAGCAGCCGATTCGTCGGCGAGCAGTACTTC. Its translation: CASSRFVGEQYF.

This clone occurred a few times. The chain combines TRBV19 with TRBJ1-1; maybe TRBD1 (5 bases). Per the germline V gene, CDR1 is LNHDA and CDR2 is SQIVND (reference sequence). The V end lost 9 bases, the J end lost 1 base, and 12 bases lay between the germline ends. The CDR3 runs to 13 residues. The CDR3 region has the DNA TGTGCCAGCTCCTTCACAGGGAACACTGAAGCTTTCTTT. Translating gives CASSFTGNTEAFF. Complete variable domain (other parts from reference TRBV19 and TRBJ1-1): DGGITQSPKYLFRKEGQNVTLSCEQNLNHDAMYWYRQDPGQGLRLIYYSQIVNDFQKGDIAEGYSVSREKKESFPLTVTSAQKNPTAFYLCASSFTGNTEAFFGQGTRLTVV.

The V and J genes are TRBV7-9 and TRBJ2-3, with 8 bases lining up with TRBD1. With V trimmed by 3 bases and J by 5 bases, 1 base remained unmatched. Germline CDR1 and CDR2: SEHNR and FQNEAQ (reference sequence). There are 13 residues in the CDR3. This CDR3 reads CASSLDRVDTQYF. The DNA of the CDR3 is TGTGCCAGCAGCTTGGACAGGGTAGATACGCAGTATTTT.

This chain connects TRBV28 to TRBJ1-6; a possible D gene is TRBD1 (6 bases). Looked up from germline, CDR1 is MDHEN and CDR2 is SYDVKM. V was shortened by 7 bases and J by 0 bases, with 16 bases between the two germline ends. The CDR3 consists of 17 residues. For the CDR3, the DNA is TGTGCCAGCAACCCATTACAGGGCTACTCCTATAATTCACCCCTCCACTTT. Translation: CASNPLQGYSYNSPLHF.

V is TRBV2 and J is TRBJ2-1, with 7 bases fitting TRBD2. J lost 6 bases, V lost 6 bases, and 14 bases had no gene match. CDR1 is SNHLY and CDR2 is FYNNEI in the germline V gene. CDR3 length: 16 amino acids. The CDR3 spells CASRGGDPDSSNEQFF. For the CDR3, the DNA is TGTGCCAGCAGGGGAGGGGACCCCGACTCCAGCAATGAGCAGTTCTTC.

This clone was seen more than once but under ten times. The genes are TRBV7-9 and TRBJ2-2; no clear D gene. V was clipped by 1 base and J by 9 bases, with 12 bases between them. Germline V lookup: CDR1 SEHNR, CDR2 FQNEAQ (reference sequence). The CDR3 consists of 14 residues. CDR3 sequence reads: CASSLGSTARELFF. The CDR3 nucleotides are TGTGCCAGCAGCTTAGGTTCCACAGCTCGGGAGCTGTTTTTT.

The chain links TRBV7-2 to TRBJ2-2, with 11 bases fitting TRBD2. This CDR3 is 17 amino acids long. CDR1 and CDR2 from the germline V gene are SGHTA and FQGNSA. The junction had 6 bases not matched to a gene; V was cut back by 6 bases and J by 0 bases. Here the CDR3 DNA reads TGTGCCAGCAGAGTAGTAGCGGGGGGGCCGAACACCGGGGAGCTGTTTTTT. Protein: CASRVVAGGPNTGELFF. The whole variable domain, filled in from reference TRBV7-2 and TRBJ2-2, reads GAGVSQSPSNKVTEKGKDVELRCDPISGHTALYWYRQSLGQGLEFLIYFQGNSAPDKSGLPSDRFSAERTGGSVSTLTIQRTQQEDSAVYLCASRVVAGGPNTGELFFGEGSRLTVL.

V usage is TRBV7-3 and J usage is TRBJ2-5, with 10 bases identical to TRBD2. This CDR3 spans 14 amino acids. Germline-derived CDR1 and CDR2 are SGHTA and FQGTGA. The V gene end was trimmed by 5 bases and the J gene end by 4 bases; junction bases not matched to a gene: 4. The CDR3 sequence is CASSRAGGPETQYF. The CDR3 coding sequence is TGTGCCAGCAGCCGAGCGGGGGGGCCAGAGACCCAGTACTTC.